These T cell receptor beta chains were read from a single sample in a study of regulatory T cells in long-lasting Graves disease. Using its own MiXCR run on the multiplex PCR reads, TCRdb lists one record per CDR3 protein. The sample carries roughly 490,000 distinct CDR3 sequences, under 25% recorded once. Material: peripheral blood mononuclear cells (PBMCs), obtained when the disease was refractory, from a patient treated with antithyroid drugs. The origin of the receptors is a female donor with Graves disease. The CDR3 runs from the conserved cysteine through the conserved F or W. The D gene is left open where the match is weak. Not every row has a clone size; where given, it reads once, few, many or a size class.

v_gene	d_gene	abundance	j_gene	CDR3aa	CDR3nt
TRBV29-1	-	-	TRBJ1-1	CSVEDDTEAFF	TGCAGCGTTGAAGACGACACTGAAGCTTTCTTT
TRBV7-2	-	many	TRBJ1-2	CASSPGGEENYGYTF	TGTGCCAGCAGCCCGGGGGGGGAGGAAAACTATGGCTACACCTTC
TRBV7-2	TRBD1	-	TRBJ1-4	CASRRDRGEEKLFF	TGTGCCAGCAGACGGGACAGGGGGGAAGAAAAACTGTTTTTT
TRBV28	-	many	TRBJ2-5	CASTGETQYF	TGTGCCAGTACGGGGGAGACCCAGTACTTC
TRBV6-1	-	-	TRBJ2-3	CASRILATDTQYF	TGTGCCAGCAGAATCCTAGCGACAGATACGCAGTATTTT
TRBV6-1	-	few	TRBJ2-2	CASRPTNRDGELFF	TGTGCCAGCAGACCCACGAACAGGGACGGGGAGCTGTTTTTT
TRBV7-9	TRBD2	-	TRBJ2-1	CASSSPSGSSYNEQFF	TGTGCCAGCAGCTCGCCTAGCGGGAGCTCCTACAATGAGCAGTTCTTC
TRBV6-1	-	many	TRBJ1-5	CASNRRAVGSPQHF	TGTGCCAGCAACCGACGGGCCGTCGGGTCGCCCCAGCATTTT
TRBV7-9	TRBD1	few	TRBJ2-7	CASSLGQGFSYEQYF	TGTGCCAGCAGCTTAGGACAGGGCTTCTCCTACGAGCAGTACTTC
TRBV7-2	-	-	TRBJ2-3	CASGQNTDTQYF	TGTGCCAGCGGACAGAACACAGATACGCAGTATTTT
TRBV24-1	TRBD2	many	TRBJ2-7	CATSDLGLAAKQYF	TGTGCCACCAGTGATTTAGGACTAGCGGCCAAGCAGTACTTC
TRBV20-1	-	-	TRBJ2-5	CSAGLPGAGETQYF	TGCAGTGCTGGACTTCCGGGGGCGGGGGAGACCCAGTACTTC
TRBV6-1	-	many	TRBJ1-2	CASSSPGRFYGYTF	TGTGCCAGCAGTAGCCCCGGGCGCTTCTATGGCTACACCTTC
TRBV30	-	many	TRBJ2-5	CAWSVTRGFAETQYF	TGTGCCTGGAGTGTAACCAGGGGTTTTGCAGAGACCCAGTACTTC
TRBV6-9	TRBD1	few	TRBJ2-2	CASSSGGAGSLGELFF	TGTGCCAGCAGTTCAGGGGGCGCCGGGTCCCTTGGGGAGCTGTTTTTT
TRBV20-1	-	many	TRBJ2-2	CSARAGYTLSGELFF	TGCAGTGCTAGAGCGGGATATACCTTGTCCGGGGAGCTGTTTTTT
TRBV18	-	many	TRBJ1-1	CASSAGEETEAFF	TGTGCCAGCTCAGCGGGGGAAGAGACTGAAGCTTTCTTT
TRBV11-1	-	-	TRBJ1-3	CASSSGTFLTGNTIYF	TGTGCCAGCAGCAGCGGGACTTTCCTTACTGGAAACACCATATATTTT
TRBV7-2	-	few	TRBJ2-7	CASSSRANSYEQYF	TGTGCCAGCAGCTCCCGGGCAAATTCCTACGAGCAGTACTTC
TRBV4-1	TRBD2	few	TRBJ2-7	CASSHVPGGLRHEQYF	TGCGCCAGCAGCCACGTCCCGGGGGGTCTTCGCCACGAGCAGTACTTC
TRBV29-1	TRBD1	-	TRBJ1-3	CSVDGTGGNTIYF	TGCAGCGTTGACGGGACAGGGGGAAACACCATATATTTT
TRBV10-3	TRBD1	few	TRBJ2-7	CAISGSGQVEDEQYF	TGTGCCATCAGTGGGTCCGGACAGGTGGAGGACGAGCAGTACTTC
TRBV9	TRBD1	-	TRBJ2-7	CASSVSDREREQYF	TGTGCCAGCAGCGTATCCGACAGGGAACGCGAGCAGTACTTC
TRBV7-2	TRBD1	many	TRBJ1-2	CASSLGGGDGYTF	TGTGCCAGCAGCTTAGGAGGGGGCGACGGCTACACCTTC
TRBV28	-	many	TRBJ1-1	CASSFWGRLGSTEAFF	TGTGCCAGCAGTTTTTGGGGCAGGCTGGGTAGCACTGAAGCTTTCTTT
TRBV10-3	-	many	TRBJ2-5	CAISERAPKETQYF	TGTGCCATCAGTGAGCGGGCGCCTAAAGAGACCCAGTACTTC
TRBV28	-	-	TRBJ2-5	CASSPAPGPLPLQYF	TGTGCCAGCAGCCCCGCCCCGGGACCCCTACCCCTACAGTACTTC
TRBV2	TRBD2	-	TRBJ2-2	CASSPTSVGELFF	TGTGCCAGCAGTCCTACTAGCGTCGGGGAGCTGTTTTTT
TRBV28	TRBD1	-	TRBJ1-2	CASSIPRTGYYGYTF	TGTGCCAGCAGTATCCCCCGGACAGGGTACTATGGCTACACCTTC
TRBV7-9	-	many	TRBJ2-7	CASSSDVTYEQYF	TGTGCCAGCAGCTCGGACGTAACCTACGAGCAGTACTTC
TRBV28	TRBD1	-	TRBJ1-2	CASRRQGKEGYTF	TGTGCCAGCAGGCGACAGGGGAAGGAGGGCTACACCTTC
TRBV5-6	-	-	TRBJ1-1	CASSPPPRVMNTEAFF	TGTGCCAGCAGCCCACCTCCCAGGGTCATGAACACTGAAGCTTTCTTT
TRBV6-1	TRBD2	many	TRBJ2-7	CASSPWLSGRAYEQYF	TGTGCCAGCAGCCCTTGGTTGAGCGGGAGGGCCTACGAGCAGTACTTC
TRBV12-5	-	many	TRBJ1-1	CASAEWDTEAFF	TGTGCTAGTGCCGAATGGGACACTGAAGCTTTCTTT
TRBV28	-	many	TRBJ2-5	CASSTLEETQYF	TGTGCCAGCAGTACACTCGAGGAGACCCAGTACTTC
TRBV3-1	-	-	TRBJ2-7	CASSRGDDEQYF	TGTGCCAGCAGCCGCGGAGACGACGAGCAGTACTTC
TRBV11-1	TRBD1	-	TRBJ1-2	CASSFWGQGHGDYGYTF	TGTGCCAGCAGCTTTTGGGGACAGGGGCACGGTGACTATGGCTACACCTTC
TRBV6-1	-	-	TRBJ2-5	CASRGGQETQYF	TGTGCCAGCAGAGGGGGGCAAGAGACCCAGTACTTC
TRBV5-1	-	-	TRBJ2-2	CATRAANTGELFF	TGCGCTACGAGGGCGGCGAACACCGGGGAGCTGTTTTTT
TRBV19	-	few	TRBJ1-5	CASTDRRRYNQPQHF	TGTGCCAGTACCGATCGTAGACGGTACAATCAGCCCCAGCATTTT